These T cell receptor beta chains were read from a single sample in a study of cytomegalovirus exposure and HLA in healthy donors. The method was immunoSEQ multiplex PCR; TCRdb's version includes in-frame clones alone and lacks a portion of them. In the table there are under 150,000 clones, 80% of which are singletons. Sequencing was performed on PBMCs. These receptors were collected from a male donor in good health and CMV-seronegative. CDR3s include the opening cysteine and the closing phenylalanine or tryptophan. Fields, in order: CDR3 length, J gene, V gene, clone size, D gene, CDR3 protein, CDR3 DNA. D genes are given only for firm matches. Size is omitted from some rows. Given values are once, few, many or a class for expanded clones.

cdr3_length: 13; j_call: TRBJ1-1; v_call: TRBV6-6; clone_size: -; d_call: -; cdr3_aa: CASYWHSGTEAFF; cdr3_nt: TGTGCCAGCTACTGGCACAGCGGCACTGAAGCTTTCTTT
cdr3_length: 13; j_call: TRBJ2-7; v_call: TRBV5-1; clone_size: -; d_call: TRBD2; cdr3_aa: CASSRGGVYEQYF; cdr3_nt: TGCGCCAGCAGTCGGGGGGGGGTTTACGAGCAGTACTTC
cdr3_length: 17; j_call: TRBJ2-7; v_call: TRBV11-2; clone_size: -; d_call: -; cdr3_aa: CASSLRSKGTLSYEQYF; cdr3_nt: TGTGCCAGCAGCTTAAGGTCTAAAGGGACACTATCTTACGAGCAGTACTTC
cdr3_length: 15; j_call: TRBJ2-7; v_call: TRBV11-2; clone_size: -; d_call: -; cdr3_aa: CASSFLTVTPYEQYF; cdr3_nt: TGTGCCAGCAGCTTTCTGACAGTTACCCCCTACGAGCAGTACTTC
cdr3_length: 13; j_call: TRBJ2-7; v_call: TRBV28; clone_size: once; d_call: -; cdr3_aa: CASTPSRAYEQYF; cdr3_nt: TGTGCCAGCACCCCGAGCAGGGCCTACGAGCAGTACTTC
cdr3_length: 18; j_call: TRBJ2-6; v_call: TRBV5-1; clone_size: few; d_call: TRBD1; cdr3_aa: CASRLRGQGLSGANGLTF; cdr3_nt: TGCGCCAGCAGACTGAGGGGACAGGGGCTCTCTGGGGCCAACGGCCTGACTTTC
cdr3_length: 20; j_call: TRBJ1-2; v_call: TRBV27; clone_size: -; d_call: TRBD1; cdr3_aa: CASSLAISGQGALRKYGYTF; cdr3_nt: TGTGCCAGCAGTTTAGCGATTTCTGGACAGGGGGCCCTCCGGAAGTATGGCTACACCTTC
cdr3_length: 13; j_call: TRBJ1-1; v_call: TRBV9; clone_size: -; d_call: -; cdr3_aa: CASSVGQGPPAFF; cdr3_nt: TGTGCCAGCAGCGTAGGTCAGGGTCCCCCAGCTTTCTTT
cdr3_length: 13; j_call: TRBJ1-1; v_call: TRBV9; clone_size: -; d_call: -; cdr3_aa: CASSGGRGGEAFF; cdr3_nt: TGTGCCAGCAGCGGGGGACGGGGGGGTGAAGCTTTCTTT
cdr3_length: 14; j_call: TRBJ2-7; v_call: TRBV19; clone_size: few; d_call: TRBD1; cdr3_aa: CASSAGTGHYEQYF; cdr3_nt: TGTGCCAGTAGTGCCGGGACAGGGCACTACGAGCAGTACTTC
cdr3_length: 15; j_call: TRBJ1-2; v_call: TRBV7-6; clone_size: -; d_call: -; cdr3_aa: CASSLDDSRDYGYTF; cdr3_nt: TGTGCCAGCAGCTTAGACGACTCCAGGGACTATGGCTACACCTTC
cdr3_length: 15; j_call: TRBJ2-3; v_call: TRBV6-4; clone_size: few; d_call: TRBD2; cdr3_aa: CASSEASGGLDTQYF; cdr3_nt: TGTGCCAGCAGTGAGGCTAGCGGGGGGCTCGATACGCAGTATTTT
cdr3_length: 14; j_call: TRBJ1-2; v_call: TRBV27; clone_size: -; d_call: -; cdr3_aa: CASSLTGSNYGYTF; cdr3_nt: TGTGCCAGCAGTTTAACAGGGTCGAACTATGGCTACACCTTC
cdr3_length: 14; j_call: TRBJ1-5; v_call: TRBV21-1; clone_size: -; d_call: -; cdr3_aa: CASRTGESNQPQHF; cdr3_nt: TGTGCCAGCAGAACAGGAGAGAGCAATCAGCCCCAGCATTTT
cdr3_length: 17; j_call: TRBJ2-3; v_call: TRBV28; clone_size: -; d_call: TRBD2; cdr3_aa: CASSLYGTSGGRDTQYF; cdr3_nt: TGTGCCAGCAGTTTATACGGGACTAGCGGGGGGAGAGATACGCAGTATTTT
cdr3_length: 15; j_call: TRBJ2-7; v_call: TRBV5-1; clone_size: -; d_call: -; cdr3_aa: CASSLVGGSTYEQYF; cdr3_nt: TGCGCCAGCAGCTTGGTTGGGGGGTCAACCTACGAGCAGTACTTC
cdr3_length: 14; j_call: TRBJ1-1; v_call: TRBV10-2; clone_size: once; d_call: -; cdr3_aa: CASVLQGTNTEAFF; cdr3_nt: TGCGCCAGCGTGTTACAGGGTACGAACACTGAAGCTTTCTTT
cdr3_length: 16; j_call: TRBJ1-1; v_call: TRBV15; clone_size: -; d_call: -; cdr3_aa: CATSSTSRGLETEAFF; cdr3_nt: TGTGCCACCAGCAGTACATCCAGGGGATTGGAGACTGAAGCTTTCTTT
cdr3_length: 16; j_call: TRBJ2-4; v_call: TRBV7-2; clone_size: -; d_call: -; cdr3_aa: CASSPGVRGAKNIQYF; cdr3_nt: TGTGCCAGCAGCCCGGGCGTCAGGGGCGCCAAAAACATTCAGTACTTC
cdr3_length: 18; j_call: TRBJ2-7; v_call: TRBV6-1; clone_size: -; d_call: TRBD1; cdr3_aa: CASSEAGTEQIIPYEQYF; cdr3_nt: TGTGCCAGCAGTGAAGCGGGGACAGAGCAGATTATACCATACGAGCAGTACTTC
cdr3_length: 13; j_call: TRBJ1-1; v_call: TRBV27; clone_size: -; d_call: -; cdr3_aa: CASSLRGSTEAFF; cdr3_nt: TGTGCCAGCAGTTTGAGGGGGAGCACTGAAGCTTTCTTT
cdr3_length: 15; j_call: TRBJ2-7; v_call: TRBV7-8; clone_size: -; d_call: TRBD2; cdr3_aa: CASSLAVAGVDEQYF; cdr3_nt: TGTGCCAGCAGCTTAGCAGTAGCGGGAGTAGACGAGCAGTACTTC
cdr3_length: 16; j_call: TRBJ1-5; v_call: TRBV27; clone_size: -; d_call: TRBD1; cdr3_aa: CASSFTGVRGNQPQHF; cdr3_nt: TGTGCCAGCAGTTTCACAGGGGTTAGGGGCAATCAGCCCCAGCATTTT
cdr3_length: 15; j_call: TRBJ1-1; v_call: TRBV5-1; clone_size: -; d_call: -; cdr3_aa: CASSLAGGGYTEAFF; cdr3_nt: TGCGCCAGCAGCTTGGCGGGAGGGGGTTACACTGAAGCTTTCTTT
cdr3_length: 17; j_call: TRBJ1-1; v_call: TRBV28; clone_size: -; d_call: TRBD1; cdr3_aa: CASSLGGPYRGRTEAFF; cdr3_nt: TGTGCCAGCAGCCTAGGAGGGCCCTACAGGGGACGCACTGAAGCTTTCTTT
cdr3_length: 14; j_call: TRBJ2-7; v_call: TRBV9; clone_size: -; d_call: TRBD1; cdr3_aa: CASSARDRFEEQYF; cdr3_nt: TGTGCCAGCAGCGCCCGGGACAGGTTTGAAGAGCAGTACTTC
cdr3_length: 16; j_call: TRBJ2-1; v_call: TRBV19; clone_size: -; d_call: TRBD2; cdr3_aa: CASSMWLADSYNEQFF; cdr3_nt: TGTGCCAGTAGTATGTGGCTAGCGGATTCCTACAATGAGCAGTTCTTC
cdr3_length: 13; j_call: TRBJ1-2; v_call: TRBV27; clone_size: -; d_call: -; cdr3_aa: CASSRRGIGGYTF; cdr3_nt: TGTGCCAGCAGCCGCAGGGGAATCGGTGGCTACACCTTC
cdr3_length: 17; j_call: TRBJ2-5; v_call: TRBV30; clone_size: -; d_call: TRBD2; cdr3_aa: CAWSVGPSGSVEETQYF; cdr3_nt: TGTGCCTGGAGTGTCGGTCCTAGCGGGAGTGTGGAAGAGACCCAGTACTTC
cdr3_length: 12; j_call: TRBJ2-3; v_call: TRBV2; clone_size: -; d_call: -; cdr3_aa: CASSGFLKNSYF; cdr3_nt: TGTGCCAGCAGTGGGTTCCTGAAAAACAGCTATTTT
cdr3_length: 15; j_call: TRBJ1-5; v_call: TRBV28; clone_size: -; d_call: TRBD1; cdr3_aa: CASSQTGGGDQPQHF; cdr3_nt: TGTGCCAGCAGCCAGACAGGGGGAGGAGACCAGCCCCAGCATTTT
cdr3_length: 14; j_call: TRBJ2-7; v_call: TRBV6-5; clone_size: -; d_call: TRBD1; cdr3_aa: CASSEGGDSYEQYF; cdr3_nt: TGTGCCAGCAGTGAAGGGGGCGATTCCTACGAGCAGTACTTC